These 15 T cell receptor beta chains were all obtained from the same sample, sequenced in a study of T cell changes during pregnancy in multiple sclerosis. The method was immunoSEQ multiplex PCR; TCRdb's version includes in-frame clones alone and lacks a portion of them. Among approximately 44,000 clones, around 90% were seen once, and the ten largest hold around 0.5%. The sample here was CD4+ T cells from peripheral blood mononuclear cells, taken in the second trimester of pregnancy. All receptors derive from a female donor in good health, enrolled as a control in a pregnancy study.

The CDR3 region has the DNA TGTGCCAGCAGCTTACAGGGTGGGCGGTTTGGCTACACCTTC. Translating gives CASSLQGGRFGYTF. The chain links TRBV7-9 to TRBJ1-2; TRBD1 might be the D (5 bases). Germline lookup yields CDR1 SEHNR and CDR2 FQNEAQ (reference sequence). The CDR3 runs to 14 residues. Trimming removed 2 bases from V and 7 bases from J, with 14 bases in between. Based on the CDR3 plus reference TRBV7-9 and TRBJ1-2, the full variable domain is DTGVSQNPRHKITKRGQNVTFRCDPISEHNRLYWYRQTLGQGPEFLTYFQNEAQLEKSRLLSDRFSAERPKGSFSTLEIQRTEQGDSAMYLCASSLQGGRFGYTFGSGTRLTVV.

The CDR3 DNA follows: TGTGCCAGCCTGGACTGGGAAAGTCACATTCAGTACTTC. This sequence encodes CASLDWESHIQYF. The rearrangement uses TRBV6-5 and TRBJ2-4; D possibly corresponds to TRBD2 (5 bases). Trimming stripped 8 bases from V and 8 bases from J, with 16 bases between. The length of the CDR3 is 13 residues. Germline V gives CDR1 MNHEY, CDR2 SVGAGI.

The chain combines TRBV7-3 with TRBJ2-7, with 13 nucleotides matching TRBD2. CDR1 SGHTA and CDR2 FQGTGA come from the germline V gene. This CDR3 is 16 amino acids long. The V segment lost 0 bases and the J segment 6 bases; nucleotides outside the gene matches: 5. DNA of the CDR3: TGTGCCAGCAGCTTAACCGGACTAGCGGGAGTAGGCGAGCAGTACTTC. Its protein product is CASSLTGLAGVGEQYF. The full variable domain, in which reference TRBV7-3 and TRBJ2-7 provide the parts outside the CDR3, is GAGVSQTPSNKVTEKGKYVELRCDPISGHTALYWYRQSLGQGPEFLIYFQGTGAADDSGLPNDRFFAVRPEGSVSTLKIQRTERGDSAVYLCASSLTGLAGVGEQYFGPGTRLTVT.

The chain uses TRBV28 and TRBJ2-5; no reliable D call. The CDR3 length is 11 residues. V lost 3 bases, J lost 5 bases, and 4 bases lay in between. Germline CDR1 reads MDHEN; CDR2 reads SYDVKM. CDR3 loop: CASSFEETQYF. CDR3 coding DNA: TGTGCCAGCAGTTTTGAGGAGACCCAGTACTTC.

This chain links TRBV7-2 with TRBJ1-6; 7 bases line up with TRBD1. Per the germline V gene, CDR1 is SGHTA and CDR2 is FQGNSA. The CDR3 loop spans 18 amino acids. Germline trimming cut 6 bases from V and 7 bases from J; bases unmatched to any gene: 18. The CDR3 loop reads CASRVALSAGDRNSPLHF. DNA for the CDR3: TGTGCCAGCAGGGTCGCTTTGAGCGCTGGGGACAGAAATTCACCCCTCCACTTT.

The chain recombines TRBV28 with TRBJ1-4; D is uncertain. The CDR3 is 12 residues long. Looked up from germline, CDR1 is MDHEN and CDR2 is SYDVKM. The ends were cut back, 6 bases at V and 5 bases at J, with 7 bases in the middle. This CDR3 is CASSLTNEKLFF. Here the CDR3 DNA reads TGTGCCAGCAGCCTGACAAATGAAAAACTGTTTTTT.

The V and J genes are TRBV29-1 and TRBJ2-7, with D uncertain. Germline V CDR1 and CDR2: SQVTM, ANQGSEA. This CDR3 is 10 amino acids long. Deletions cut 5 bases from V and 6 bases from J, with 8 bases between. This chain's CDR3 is CSVIEAEQYF. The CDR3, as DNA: TGCAGCGTTATCGAGGCCGAGCAGTACTTC.

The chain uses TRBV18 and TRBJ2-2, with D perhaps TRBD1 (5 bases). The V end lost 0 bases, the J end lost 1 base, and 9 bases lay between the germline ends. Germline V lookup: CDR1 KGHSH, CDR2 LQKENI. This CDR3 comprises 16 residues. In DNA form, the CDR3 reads TGTGCCAGCTCACCACCGCAGGGCTGGAACACCGGGGAGCTGTTTTTT. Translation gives CASSPPQGWNTGELFF. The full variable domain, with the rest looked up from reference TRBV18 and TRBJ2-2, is NAGVMQNPRHLVRRRGQEARLRCSPMKGHSHVYWYRQLPEEGLKFMVYLQKENIIDESGMPKERFSAEFPKEGPSILRIQQVVRGDSAAYFCASSPPQGWNTGELFFGEGSRLTVL.

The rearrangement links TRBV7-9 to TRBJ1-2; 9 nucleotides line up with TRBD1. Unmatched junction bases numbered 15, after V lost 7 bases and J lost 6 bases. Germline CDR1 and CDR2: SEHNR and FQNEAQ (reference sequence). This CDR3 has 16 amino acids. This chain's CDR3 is CASTDDPRTGEHGYTF. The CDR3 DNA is TGTGCCAGCACCGACGACCCCAGGACAGGGGAGCATGGCTACACCTTC. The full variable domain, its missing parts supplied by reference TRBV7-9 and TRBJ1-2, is DTGVSQNPRHKITKRGQNVTFRCDPISEHNRLYWYRQTLGQGPEFLTYFQNEAQLEKSRLLSDRFSAERPKGSFSTLEIQRTEQGDSAMYLCASTDDPRTGEHGYTFGSGTRLTVV.

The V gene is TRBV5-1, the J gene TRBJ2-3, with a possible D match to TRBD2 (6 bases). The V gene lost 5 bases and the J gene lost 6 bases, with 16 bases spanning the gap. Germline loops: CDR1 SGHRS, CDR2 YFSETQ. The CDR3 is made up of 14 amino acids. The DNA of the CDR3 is TGCGCCAGCAGGCTAGCGCCAACGCCCGATACGCAGTATTTT. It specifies CASRLAPTPDTQYF.

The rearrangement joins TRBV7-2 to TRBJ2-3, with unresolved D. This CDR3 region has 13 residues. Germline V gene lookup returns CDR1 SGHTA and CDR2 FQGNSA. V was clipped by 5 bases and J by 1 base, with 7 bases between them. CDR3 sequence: CASSISGTDTQYF. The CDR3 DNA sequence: TGTGCCAGCAGCATCTCGGGCACAGATACGCAGTATTTT.

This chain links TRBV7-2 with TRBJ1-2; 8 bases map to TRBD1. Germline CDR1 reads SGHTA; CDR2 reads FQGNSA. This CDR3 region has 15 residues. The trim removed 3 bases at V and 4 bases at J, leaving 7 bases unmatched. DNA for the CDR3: TGTGCCAGCAGCTTTGTCGCTCAGGGGGCCTATGGCTACACCTTC. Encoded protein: CASSFVAQGAYGYTF.

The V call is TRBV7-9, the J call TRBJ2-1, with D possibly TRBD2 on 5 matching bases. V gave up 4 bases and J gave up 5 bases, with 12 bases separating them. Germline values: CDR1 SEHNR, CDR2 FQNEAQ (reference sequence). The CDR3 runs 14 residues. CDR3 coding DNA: TGTGCCAGCAGCTGGAGCCTGCGGGACAATGAGCAGTTCTTC. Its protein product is CASSWSLRDNEQFF.

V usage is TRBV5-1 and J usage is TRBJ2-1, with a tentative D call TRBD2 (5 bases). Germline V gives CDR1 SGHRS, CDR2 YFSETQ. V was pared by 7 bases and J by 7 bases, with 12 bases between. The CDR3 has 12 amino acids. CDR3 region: CASGTSGNEQFF. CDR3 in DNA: TGCGCCAGCGGAACGTCGGGGAATGAGCAGTTCTTC.

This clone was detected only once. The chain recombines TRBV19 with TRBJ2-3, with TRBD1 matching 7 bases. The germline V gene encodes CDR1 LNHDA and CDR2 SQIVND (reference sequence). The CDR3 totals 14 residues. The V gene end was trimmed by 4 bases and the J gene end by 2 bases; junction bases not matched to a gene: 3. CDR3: CASSNDRATDTQYF. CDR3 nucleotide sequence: TGTGCCAGTAGTAACGACAGGGCCACAGATACGCAGTATTTT.